This TCR beta chain stems from a study of OX40 agonist ivuxolimab in advanced cancers. Only a few counts were recorded for this clone. Using immunoSEQ multiplex PCR, the repertoire was profiled, and TCRdb retains in-frame clones only, with some absent. The sample contains about 62,000 clones, more than 85% of which appear only once. The material sequenced was CD4+ or CD8+ T cells sorted from blood, taken in a trial of the OX40 agonist ivuxolimab. The clonotype originates from an adult with an advanced solid tumor such as melanoma, head and neck, liver or kidney cancer.

The CDR3 nucleotides are TGTGCCAGTAGTGTAACAGGGGGCAGTTACACTGAAGCTTTCTTT. It translates to CASSVTGGSYTEAFF. The rearrangement uses TRBV19 and TRBJ1-1; 9 bases match TRBD1. J lost 3 bases, V lost 5 bases, and 7 bases had no gene match. This CDR3 comprises 15 residues. Germline-derived CDR1 and CDR2 are LNHDA and SQIVND (reference sequence).